The rows below give T cell receptor delta chains drawn from one sample of a study of gamma-delta T cells after stem cell transplantation. TCRdb re-processed the RT-PCR reads via CATT. Among 1,700 or so delta-chain clones, over 3.5% were seen once, and the ten largest hold 35% to 50%. Sample: gamma-delta T cells. These receptors all come from a human donor. It is not recorded whose cells these are; they may come from a transplant donor. The CDR3 runs from the conserved cysteine through the conserved F or W. The D gene is left open where the match is weak. Not every row has a clone size; where given, it reads once, few, many or a size class.

D gene	V gene	J gene	clone size	CDR3 DNA	CDR3 protein
TRDD3	TRDV1	TRDJ1	NA	TGTGCTCTTGGGGAACTGCCCAACCCGTACTGGGGGAGAGAGTATACCGATAAACTCATCTTT	CALGELPNPYWGREYTDKLIF
TRDD3	TRDV1	TRDJ1	few	TGTGCTCTTGGGGAACTACTGGACCTCTACCGGATGTACTGGGGGATACGCGAAGCCGATAAACTCATCTTT	CALGELLDLYRMYWGIREADKLIF
TRDD3	TRDV3	TRDJ1	NA	TGTGCCCCCCGGGATTCCTCCACTTCCTACCGCTACTGGGGGATACTCTATGACACCGATAAACTCATCTTT	CAPRDSSTSYRYWGILYDTDKLIF
TRDD3	TRDV1	TRDJ1	NA	TGTGCTCTTTGGGAAAACTCTCACCCCCTGGGGGGACCTCAGTACACCGATAAACCCATCTTT	CALWENSHPLGGPQYTDKPIF
TRDD3	TRDV1	TRDJ1	medium-sized	TGTGCTCTTGGGGAACTTCGGGGATACGCCGATAAACTCATCTTT	CALGELRGYADKLIF
NA	TRDV2	TRDJ1	NA	TGTGCCTGTGACACCATGGGGTTTGGAACTACCGATAAACTCATCTTT	CACDTMGFGTTDKLIF
TRDD3	TRDV1	TRDJ1	medium-sized	TGTGCTCTTGGGGAATTTTCCTTCCCCCTGATCTGGGGGATTAGAGAGGATAAACTCATCTTT	CALGEFSFPLIWGIREDKLIF
TRDD3	TRDV1	TRDJ1	NA	TGTGCTCTTGGGGAACTCGAATTGTACTGGGGGATACGGTCTACCGATAAACTCATCTTT	CALGELELYWGIRSTDKLIF
TRDD3	TRDV1	TRDJ1	NA	TGTGCTCTTGGGGAGCCACCCTTCCTCTACTGGGGGAGAGAGTACACCGATAAACTCACCTTT	CALGEPPFLYWGREYTDKLTF
TRDD3	TRDV1	TRDJ1	medium-sized	TGTGCTCTTGGGGAGGGCCTTCCTATCATTTTGGGGGATACGCTCCCCGATAAACTCATCTTT	CALGEGLPIILGDTLPDKLIF
NA	TRDV1	TRDJ1	few	TGTGCTCCTGCGCCACCTTCCGCCCCGATGGGCGGCGATAAACTCATCTTT	CAPAPPSAPMGGDKLIF
TRDD3	TRDV1	TRDJ1	few	TGCGCCCTTGGGGACCCCCCCCTCTTCCGCTACTGGGGGATACTCTATGACACCGATAAACTCATCTTT	CALGDPPLFRYWGILYDTDKLIF
TRDD3	TRAV29/DV5	TRDJ1	large	TGTGCAGCAAGCGCTGTGAGCTGGGGGATTACAGATGGAACCGATAAACTCATCTTT	CAASAVSWGITDGTDKLIF
NA	TRDV1	TRDJ1	few	TGTGCTCTTGGGGACCTGGCCTTCCTGCACCTCTGGGGGCCCCACTCCGATAAACTCATCTTT	CALGDLAFLHLWGPHSDKLIF
TRDD3	TRDV1	TRDJ1	medium-sized	TGTGCTCTTGGGGAAGAAGTTGGCTACGCGATTGGGGGAGTCTGGTACACCGATAAACTCATCTTT	CALGEEVGYAIGGVWYTDKLIF
TRDD3	TRDV1	TRDJ1	few	TGTGCTCTTGGGGAAAGTGAGACCGGAGGATACTGGTTCTGGGGGATACAGGTCGCCGATAAACTCATCTTT	CALGESETGGYWFWGIQVADKLIF
TRDD3	TRDV1	TRDJ1	few	TGTGCTCTTGGGGAACCCGGCCTTCCGCTATGGTGGGGGATACTCCTTCGGGGGGCCGATAAACTCATCTTT	CALGEPGLPLWWGILLRGADKLIF
NA	TRDV1	TRDJ1	once	TGTGCTCTTGGGGAAGTTCCGGCCTTCCTACGTCTGTACTGGGGGTTTAAGCTTGGCAAATATAAACTCATCTTT	CALGEVPAFLRLYWGFKLGKYKLIF
NA	TRDV3	TRDJ1	NA	TGTGCCCCCCGGGATTCCTCCACTTCCTACCGATACTGGGGATACGAGGGCACCGATAAACTCATCTTT	CAPRDSSTSYRYWGYEGTDKLIF
TRDD3	TRDV3	TRDJ1	medium-sized	TGTGCCTCCACCCCCCTCCTACGACTGGGGGTTACCGATAAACTCATCTTT	CASTPLLRLGVTDKLIF
NA	TRAV29/DV5	TRDJ2	medium-sized	NA	CSVLLCSKREVISYVSTRANLTAQLFF
TRDD3	TRDV2	TRDJ3	large	TGTGCCTGTGACGCCGACTGGGGGATACGCAACACCTGGGACACCCGACAGATGTTTTTC	CACDADWGIRNTWDTRQMFF
TRDD3	TRDV1	TRDJ1	few	TGTGCTCTTGGGGCTTTGGGCCCTCGCCTACTCCTGGGGGAGACCCGGGGCTGCCCCGATAAACTCATCTTT	CALGALGPRLLLGETRGCPDKLIF
TRDD3	TRDV1	TRDJ1	once	TGTGCTCTTGGGACGCCTAGCCCTACCCACTGGTACTGGGGGATACGGATTGGTCTACAAGCCGATAAACTCATCTTT	CALGTPSPTHWYWGIRIGLQADKLIF
TRDD3	TRDV1	TRDJ1	medium-sized	TGTGCTCTTGGGGAACTACCCTTTTTAGCCTGGGGGGCCCGATACACCGATAAACTCATCTTT	CALGELPFLAWGARYTDKLIF
TRDD2	TRDV1	TRDJ1	few	TGTGCTCTTGGGGAAAGGCCGAAGGCCTTCCTACTCGGGGGATACACCGATAAACTCATCTTT	CALGERPKAFLLGGYTDKLIF
TRDD2	TRDV1	TRDJ1	NA	TGTGCTCTTGGGGTCCGTCCGGCCTTCCTACTACGCCGGGGGAACCCGTACACCGATAAACTCATCTTT	CALGVRPAFLLRRGNPYTDKLIF
TRDD3	TRDV1	TRDJ1	medium-sized	TGTGCTCTTGGGGAAATCCTTGAACCCCACTGGGGGATACCTACGGTGTACACCGATAAACTCATCTTT	CALGEILEPHWGIPTVYTDKLIF
TRDD2	TRDV3	TRDJ1	medium-sized	TGTGCCTTTCCTCCATTTCCTACAGGCGGAAACACCGATAAACTCATCTTT	CAFPPFPTGGNTDKLIF
TRDD2	TRDV1	TRDJ2	hyperexpanded	TGTGCTCTTGGGGACCCCGGCCCCTTCCTACCCTGGGGGCCCAATTTTACAGCACAACTCTTCTTT	CALGDPGPFLPWGPNFTAQLFF
TRDD3	TRDV1	TRDJ1	many	TGTGCTCTTGGGGAGCCACCCTTCCTCTACTGGGGGATACCTGACACCGATAAACTCATCTTT	CALGEPPFLYWGIPDTDKLIF
TRDD3	TRDV2	TRDJ1	large	TGTGCCTGTGACACCCTACTGGGGGACCCCACCGATAAACTCATCTTT	CACDTLLGDPTDKLIF
NA	TRDV1	TRDJ1	NA	TGTGCTCTTGTAGTACCCAAGGGCCCTTACACCGACAAACTCATCTTT	CALVVPKGPYTDKLIF
TRDD3	TRDV2	TRDJ3	large	TGTGCCTGTGACACCGTGTTTCTGGGGGAAAGCTTGAGCTCCTGGGACACCCGACAGATGTTTTTC	CACDTVFLGESLSSWDTRQMFF
NA	TRDV1	TRDJ1	medium-sized	TGTGCTCTTGGGGACTCGCCCTTCCGCCCACCCACCGATAAACTCATCTTT	CALGDSPFRPPTDKLIF
TRDD3	TRDV2	TRDJ3	NA	TGTGCCTGTGACACTCCGTCGACTGGGGGATACCCCTGGGACACCCGACAGATGTTTTTC	CACDTPSTGGYPWDTRQMFF
NA	TRDV2	TRDJ3	few	TGTGCCTGTGACACCATCGACGGGGGGAGCTCCTGGGACACCCGACAGATGTTTTTC	CACDTIDGGSSWDTRQMFF
TRDD3	TRDV1	TRDJ1	medium-sized	TGTGCTCTTGGGGAACTGTACCCTCTGGGGGATACACGCACCGATAAACTCATCTTT	CALGELYPLGDTRTDKLIF
TRDD3	TRDV1	TRDJ1	few	TGTGCTCTTGGGGAAGACCCCTACCACTGGGGGATACTCTATGACACCGATAAACTCATCTTT	CALGEDPYHWGILYDTDKLIF
NA	TRAV29/DV5	TRDJ1	NA	NA	CSVLLCSKLRTGGYEGTDKLIF
TRDD3	TRDV1	TRDJ1	NA	TGTGCCCCTGGGGAAGACCCCTACCACTGGGGGATACTACGTGCCCCCTGGTACACCGATAAACTCATCTTT	CAPGEDPYHWGILRAPWYTDKLIF
NA	TRDV2	TRDJ1	large	TGTGCCTGTGACACGCTGGGGACCAAGATGGATAAACTCATCTTT	CACDTLGTKMDKLIF
TRDD3	TRDV2	TRDJ3	large	TGTGCCTGTGACGAGGCGGTACTGGGGGATACCCGGGACACCCGACAGATGTTTTTC	CACDEAVLGDTRDTRQMFF
TRDD3	TRDV3	TRDJ1	large	TGTGCCTTTACCCTCTTCCGGCTGGGGGATACCCACGCGTTGTACACCGATAAACTCATCTTT	CAFTLFRLGDTHALYTDKLIF
TRDD3	TRDV2	TRDJ1	large	TGTGCCTGTGACTCACTGGGGGATACGAACGCCGATAAACTCATCTTT	CACDSLGDTNADKLIF
NA	TRDV2	TRDJ1	few	TGTGCCTGTGACACCGGTGGGGGCTGCCCCGATAAACTCATCTTT	CACDTGGGCPDKLIF
TRDD3	TRDV1	TRDJ1	hyperexpanded	TGTGCTCTTGGGGAACGCTTCCTACCGTGGGGGATACCCGAGTACACCGATAAACTCATCTTT	CALGERFLPWGIPEYTDKLIF